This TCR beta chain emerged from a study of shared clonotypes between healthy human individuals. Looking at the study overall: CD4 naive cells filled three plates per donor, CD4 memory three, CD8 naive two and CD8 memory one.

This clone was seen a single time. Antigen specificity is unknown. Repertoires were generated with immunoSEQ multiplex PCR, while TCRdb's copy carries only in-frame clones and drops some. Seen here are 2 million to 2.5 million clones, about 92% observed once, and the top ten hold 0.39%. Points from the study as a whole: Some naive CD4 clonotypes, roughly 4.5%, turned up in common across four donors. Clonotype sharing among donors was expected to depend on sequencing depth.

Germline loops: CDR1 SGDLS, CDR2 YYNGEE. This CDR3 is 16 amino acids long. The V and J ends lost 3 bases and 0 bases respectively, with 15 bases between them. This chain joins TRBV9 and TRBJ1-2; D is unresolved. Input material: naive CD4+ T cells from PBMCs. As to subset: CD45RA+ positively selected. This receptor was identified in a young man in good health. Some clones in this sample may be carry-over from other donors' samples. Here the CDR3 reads CASSGEPFAANYGYTF. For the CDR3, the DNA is TGTGCCAGCAGCGGCGAACCTTTTGCAGCTAACTATGGCTACACCTTC. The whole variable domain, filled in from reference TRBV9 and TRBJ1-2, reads DSGVTQTPKHLITATGQRVTLRCSPRSGDLSVYWYQQSLDQGLQFLIQYYNGEERAKGNILERFSAQQFPDLHSELNLSSLELGDSALYFCASSGEPFAANYGYTFGSGTRLTVV.